The 6 T cell receptor beta chains listed next were all sequenced from one sample in a study of blood T cell repertoires in COVID-19. Method: immunoSEQ multiplex PCR; TCRdb's copy keeps in-frame clones and lacks some. The table lists 150,000 or so clones, about 80% of them singletons, with over 0.5% in the top ten. The sample taken for sequencing was peripheral blood. The receptors were sampled from a man in his 60s with acute or convalescent COVID-19.

V is TRBV24-1 and J is TRBJ2-2; 9 bases line up with TRBD2. Germline trimming cut 3 bases from V and 1 base from J; bases unmatched to any gene: 5. CDR1 KGHDR and CDR2 SFDVKD come from the germline V gene. The CDR3 extends over 17 amino acids. The CDR3 is CATSDPRTSENTGELFF. CDR3 DNA sequence: TGTGCCACCAGTGATCCCCGGACTAGCGAGAACACCGGGGAGCTGTTTTTT.

V is TRBV2 and J is TRBJ2-3, with D unclear. CDR3 size: 14 residues. V lost 7 bases to trimming and J lost 2 bases, with 13 bases between them. CDR1 and CDR2 from the germline V gene are SNHLY and FYNNEI. This CDR3 reads CASTHGRNTDTQYF. For the CDR3, the DNA is TGTGCCAGCACTCATGGCAGAAACACAGATACGCAGTATTTT.

This chain joins TRBV3-1 (or the pseudogene TRBV3-2) and TRBJ2-7, with D perhaps matching TRBD2 (6 bases). CDR3 length equals 16 residues. CDR1 LGHDT and CDR2 YNNKEL come from the germline V gene (reference sequence). Trimming took 1 base from V and 0 from J, leaving 13 bases between them. The CDR3: CASSQGGGGLSYEQYF. DNA of the CDR3: TGTGCCAGCAGCCAAGGGGGAGGCGGACTCTCCTACGAGCAGTACTTC.

This clone was recorded a few times. The chain carries TRBV18 and TRBJ1-1, with a possible D match to TRBD1 (5 bases). V lost 3 bases to trimming and J lost 8 bases, with 10 bases between them. Germline V lookup: CDR1 KGHSH, CDR2 LQKENI. CDR3 length: 12 residues. The CDR3 reads CASSPGRQEAFF. CDR3 nucleotide sequence: TGTGCCAGCTCACCGGGGCGCCAGGAAGCTTTCTTT.

This chain uses TRBV7-9 with TRBJ2-2, with 7 bases matching TRBD1. Germline trimming cut 8 bases from V and 0 bases from J; bases unmatched to any gene: 3. This CDR3 contains 14 residues. The germline V gene has CDR1 SEHNR and CDR2 FQNEAQ (reference sequence). The CDR3 protein is CASFGTANTGELFF. The DNA of the CDR3 is TGTGCCAGCTTCGGGACAGCGAACACCGGGGAGCTGTTTTTT.

This chain links TRBV27 with TRBJ1-2; D may be TRBD1 (5 bases). Trimming removed 8 bases from V and 4 bases from J, with 17 bases in between. The CDR3 runs 14 residues. From germline, CDR1 is MNHEY and CDR2 SMNVEV (reference sequence). The CDR3 DNA is TGTGCCAGCCGTTCGGGTTGGGGGGGCTATGGCTACACCTTC. Translating it yields CASRSGWGGYGYTF.